This TCR beta chain was documented in a study of shared clonotypes between healthy human individuals. The input for sorted-subset replicate PCRs was roughly 180 ng DNA, about 30,000 T cell genomes. Generated by immunoSEQ multiplex PCR, the TCRdb table keeps only in-frame clones and is missing some. The top ten clones hold about 0.94% of a sample with some 1.1 million clones, approximately 80% of them seen once. Germline V gene sequence: CDR1 SGHTA, CDR2 FQGNSA. The CDR3 is 13 amino acids. Trimming cost V 5 bases and J 6 bases, with 12 bases left between them. The TCR sequence derives from a young man in good health. Some clones in this sample may be carry-over from other donors' samples. The chain couples TRBV7-2 to TRBJ2-3, with D unclear. The source material was memory CD4+ T cells from PBMCs. Subset specified: CD45RA-negative fraction. CDR3 region: CASSDPGRDTQYF. The CDR3 nucleotides read TGTGCCAGCAGCGACCCGGGTAGGGATACGCAGTATTTT.